The rows below give T cell receptor beta chains drawn from one sample of a study of cytomegalovirus exposure and HLA in healthy donors. The data were produced by immunoSEQ multiplex PCR, yet TCRdb's version contains in-frame clones alone and is incomplete. This repertoire shows approximately 120,000 clones, about 70% found once; its top ten account for around 10%. The sample was PBMCs. The receptors were sampled from a woman aged 40 to 50 in good health and CMV-seropositive. Both conserved end residues are part of each CDR3. The D gene is left open where the match is weak. Expanded clones are given a class, and other clones once, few, many or no size at all.

d_gene,j_gene,v_gene,abundance,CDR3aa,CDR3nt
-,TRBJ2-5,TRBV6-1,-,CASEGGGSPQETQYF,TGTGCCAGCGAGGGGGGCGGGAGCCCCCAAGAGACCCAGTACTTC
TRBD1,TRBJ1-2,TRBV30,-,CAWRAITGVRGYGYTF,TGTGCCTGGAGGGCAATAACAGGGGTGAGAGGGTATGGCTACACCTTC
-,TRBJ2-2,TRBV4-1,-,CASSQDEGDPAGTGELFF,TGCGCCAGCAGCCAAGACGAGGGCGACCCGGCGGGCACCGGGGAGCTGTTTTTT
-,TRBJ2-2,TRBV4-1,-,CASSLGVGELFF,TGCGCCAGCAGTCTCGGGGTCGGGGAGCTGTTTTTT
-,TRBJ2-1,TRBV6-5,-,CASSGEGHPYNEQFF,TGTGCCAGCAGTGGGGAGGGACACCCCTACAATGAGCAGTTCTTC
-,TRBJ2-6,TRBV5-6,-,CASSWGGLWGANVLTF,TGTGCCAGCAGCTGGGGGGGCCTGTGGGGGGCCAACGTCCTGACTTTC
TRBD1,TRBJ1-4,TRBV9,-,CASSVEAGGEKLFF,TGTGCCAGCAGCGTAGAGGCAGGGGGTGAAAAACTGTTTTTT
TRBD1,TRBJ2-6,TRBV30,few,CAWSDRGLGANVLTF,TGTGCCTGGAGTGACAGGGGGCTTGGGGCCAACGTCCTGACTTTC
TRBD2,TRBJ2-1,TRBV5-4,-,CASSPGTSGPNEQFF,TGTGCCAGCAGCCCCGGGACTAGCGGCCCAAATGAGCAGTTCTTC
-,TRBJ2-7,TRBV5-1,few,CASSSGEVDSYEQYF,TGCGCCTCGTCGTCCGGGGAGGTGGACTCCTACGAGCAGTACTTC
-,TRBJ1-4,TRBV5-1,once,CASSIASSSTNEKLFF,TGCGCCAGCAGCATTGCTAGCAGTTCAACTAATGAAAAACTGTTTTTT
TRBD1,TRBJ1-2,TRBV11-2,few,CASSSTDRARYGYTF,TGTGCCAGCAGCTCCACGGACAGGGCCCGGTATGGCTACACCTTC
-,TRBJ2-5,TRBV7-2,-,CASSSQIEETQYF,TGTGCCAGCAGCTCACAGATTGAAGAGACCCAGTACTTC
-,TRBJ1-1,TRBV18,-,CASSPAQAEAFF,TGTGCCAGCTCACCAGCTCAGGCTGAAGCTTTCTTT
TRBD2,TRBJ2-1,TRBV4-2,-,CASSQDLWRGGQTEQFF,TGTGCCAGCAGCCAAGATCTTTGGCGGGGGGGCCAGACTGAGCAGTTCTTC
TRBD2,TRBJ2-1,TRBV19,-,CASSRTSTSPYNEQFF,TGTGCCAGTAGCAGGACTAGCACGAGTCCCTACAATGAGCAGTTCTTC
TRBD1,TRBJ2-7,TRBV5-1,-,CASSLTGGSSYEQYF,TGCGCCAGCAGCCTTACAGGGGGAAGCTCCTACGAGCAGTACTTC
-,TRBJ1-4,TRBV6-1,-,CASSEAGGSNEKLFF,TGTGCCAGCAGTGAAGCCGGGGGGTCTAATGAAAAACTGTTTTTT
TRBD1,TRBJ1-2,TRBV11-2,-,CASSTYRGPNYGYTF,TGTGCCAGCAGCACCTACAGGGGGCCTAACTATGGCTACACCTTC
-,TRBJ2-5,TRBV5-4,few,CASSRDPAETQYF,TGTGCCAGCAGCCGGGATCCGGCTGAGACCCAGTACTTC
-,TRBJ1-4,TRBV6-6,-,CASNLRGNEKLFF,TGTGCCAGCAACCTTCGCGGAAATGAAAAACTGTTTTTT
-,TRBJ2-6,TRBV2,-,CASLRDSGANVLTF,TGTGCCAGCTTGAGGGACTCTGGGGCCAACGTCCTGACTTTC
-,TRBJ1-2,TRBV6-5,-,CASSYSGGIYGYTF,TGTGCCAGCAGTTACTCAGGGGGAATCTATGGCTACACCTTC
-,TRBJ1-5,TRBV5-1,-,CASSFLGEGYQPQHF,TGCGCCAGCAGCTTCCTCGGGGAGGGGTATCAGCCCCAGCATTTT
-,TRBJ2-7,TRBV4-1,-,CASSLPMDSSSYEQYF,TGCGCCAGCAGCCTTCCGATGGACAGCAGCTCCTACGAGCAGTACTTC
-,TRBJ1-2,TRBV25-1,-,CASSFAATGNYGYPF,TGTGCCAGCAGCTTCGCGGCAACAGGAAACTATGGCTACCCCTTC
TRBD2,TRBJ2-3,TRBV10-1,-,CASSGVLTGLAGVTDTQYF,TGCGCCAGCAGTGGAGTTCTGACCGGACTAGCGGGGGTCACAGATACGCAGTATTTT
-,TRBJ2-2,TRBV11-2,-,CASSLGAAGSNTGELFF,TGTGCCAGCAGCTTAGGCGCTGCGGGTTCGAACACCGGGGAGCTGTTTTTT
-,TRBJ1-2,TRBV9,-,CASSVTEAGGYTF,TGTGCCAGCAGCGTCACGGAAGCAGGGGGCTACACCTTC
TRBD1,TRBJ1-1,TRBV4-2,-,CASSQEGTGGEAFF,TGTGCCAGCAGCCAAGAAGGGACAGGGGGCGAAGCTTTCTTT
TRBD1,TRBJ1-4,TRBV18,few,CASSPRITGEDEKLFF,TGTGCCAGCTCACCACGGATAACAGGGGAAGATGAAAAACTGTTTTTT
-,TRBJ1-2,TRBV5-1,-,CASSLGQIYGYTF,TGCGCCAGCAGCTTGGGACAGATCTATGGCTACACCTTC
-,TRBJ1-1,TRBV28,-,CASSPLNTEAFF,TGTGCCAGCAGTCCCCTTAACACTGAAGCTTTCTTT
-,TRBJ1-5,TRBV12-5,-,CASGLAGTLSNQPQHF,TGTGCTAGTGGTTTGGCCGGGACACTTAGCAATCAGCCCCAGCATTTT
TRBD1,TRBJ1-3,TRBV6-5,-,CASSYGTAGNTIYF,TGTGCCAGCAGTTATGGGACAGCTGGAAACACCATATATTTT
-,TRBJ1-4,TRBV19,-,CAIGGRTGEKLFF,TGTGCCATAGGGGGACGTACAGGAGAAAAACTGTTTTTT
-,TRBJ2-1,TRBV25-1,-,CASSGSGPREQFF,TGTGCCAGCAGTGGCAGCGGGCCGCGAGAGCAGTTCTTC
-,TRBJ1-6,TRBV10-1,-,CASSDDRQSPLHF,TGCGCCAGCAGCGACGACAGGCAATCACCCCTCCACTTT
TRBD1,TRBJ1-2,TRBV6-6,-,CASSYGTANYGYTF,TGTGCCAGCAGCTACGGGACAGCCAACTATGGCTACACCTTC
-,TRBJ2-7,TRBV6-5,-,CASSYSSGITYEQYF,TGTGCCAGCAGTTACTCGTCGGGGATTACCTACGAGCAGTACTTC
-,TRBJ1-1,TRBV12-5,-,CASGLVRRGAEAFF,TGTGCTAGTGGTTTGGTACGTCGGGGAGCCGAAGCTTTCTTT
-,TRBJ1-1,TRBV5-1,few,CASSSTDTFRGAFF,TGCGCCAGCAGCTCGACCGACACTTTTCGGGGGGCTTTCTTT
-,TRBJ1-2,TRBV19,-,CASSRDANNYGYTF,TGTGCCAGTAGTAGAGATGCGAATAACTATGGCTACACCTTC
-,TRBJ1-2,TRBV6-5,-,CASSYSGSYGYTF,TGTGCCAGCAGTTACTCTGGCAGCTATGGCTACACCTTC
-,TRBJ2-3,TRBV27,-,CARILGGRDTQYF,TGTGCCAGGATTCTCGGGGGACGAGATACGCAGTATTTT
-,TRBJ2-2,TRBV4-2,-,CASSQGRGSGELFF,TGTGCCAGCAGCCAAGGAAGGGGATCCGGGGAGCTGTTTTTT